One sample yielded the 27 T cell receptor beta chains listed below, sequenced in a study of T cell repertoires in cytomegalovirus infection. TCRdb reprocessed the reads via MiXCR and lists one record per CDR3 protein. The sample lists 510,000 or so distinct CDR3 sequences; about 25% were seen once. The material sequenced was PBMCs. Receptor source: a human donor in good health (CMV status not recorded). Some clones in this sample may be carry-over from other donors' samples.

This clonotype was detected only a few times. V gene TRBV14 combines with J gene TRBJ1-2; D is possibly TRBD1 (5 bases). The CDR3 spans 16 residues. Germline V lookup: CDR1 SGHDN, CDR2 FVKESK. V lost 2 bases to trimming and J lost 5 bases, with 18 bases between them. CDR3 DNA: TGTGCCAGCAGCCAATTATCAGGGTCAGGGACTTATGGCTACACCTTC. Translated, it gives CASSQLSGSGTYGYTF.

This clonotype has more than one count but fewer than ten. The chain combines TRBV6-2 or TRBV6-3 with TRBJ2-5, with no clear D. V gave up 2 bases and J gave up 2 bases, with 6 bases separating them. Germline V gene sequence: CDR1 MNHEY, CDR2 SVGEGT. The CDR3 consists of 13 residues. Here the CDR3 reads CASSYGQQETQYF. CDR3 DNA sequence: TGTGCCAGCAGTTACGGGCAACAAGAGACCCAGTACTTC.

This chain joins TRBV12-3 or TRBV12-4 and TRBJ1-4; D may be TRBD1 (5 bases). Between the trimmed V and J ends, which lost 6 bases and 7 bases, there was a span of 12 bases. This CDR3 has 13 residues. The CDR3 DNA reads as TGTGCCAGCAGGTCAGGGACTCTTGAAAAACTGTTTTTT. It translates to CASRSGTLEKLFF.

The V call is TRBV20-1, the J call TRBJ2-2; 10 bases line up with TRBD2. From germline, CDR1 is DFQATT and CDR2 SNEGSKA (reference sequence). V was pared by 6 bases and J by 4 bases, with 2 bases of the junction left unmatched. The CDR3 has 13 amino acids. In nucleotides, the CDR3 is TGCAGTGCCTCTAGCGGGGGCACCGGGGAGCTGTTTTTT. Its translation is CSASSGGTGELFF.

The chain employs TRBV5-4 and TRBJ2-5, with TRBD2 matching over 9 bases. V gave up 1 base and J gave up 1 base; unmatched junction bases: 8. Germline loops: CDR1 SGHNT, CDR2 YYREEE (reference sequence). There are 17 residues in the CDR3. The CDR3 nucleotides read TGTGCCAGCAGCTTGTTAGTACTAGCGGGTCCCCAAGAGACCCAGTACTTC. Translated, it gives CASSLLVLAGPQETQYF.

The rearrangement joins TRBV6-2 or TRBV6-3 to TRBJ2-1, with unresolved D. The germline V and J ends were trimmed by 5 bases and 5 bases, with 16 bases remaining between them. Germline V gives CDR1 MNHEY, CDR2 SVGEGT. CDR3 length equals 15 residues. The CDR3 nucleotides are TGTGCCAGCAGTGATGTATATGGAGTACACAATGAGCAGTTCTTC. This translates into CASSDVYGVHNEQFF.

This rearrangement joins TRBV30 to TRBJ2-7; 7 bases map to TRBD2. The J segment lost 5 bases and the V segment lost 4 bases, leaving 11 bases of the junction unmatched. The CDR3 length is 14 residues. CDR1 is GTSNPN, CDR2 SVGIG, per germline (reference sequence). Here the CDR3 reads CAWNSGLDLNEQYF. The CDR3 coding sequence is TGTGCCTGGAACTCCGGACTAGATCTTAACGAGCAGTACTTC.

The chain has TRBV15 and TRBJ1-1, with a tentative D call TRBD1 (6 bases). The CDR3 has 17 residues. The V and J ends lost 0 bases and 0 bases respectively, with 14 bases between them. Germline assignment: CDR1 LNHNV and CDR2 YYDKDF (reference sequence). The CDR3 nucleotides read TGTGCCACCAGCAGAGATCTGGTCGGGGGCCTGAACACTGAAGCTTTCTTT. Its protein product is CATSRDLVGGLNTEAFF.

The chain recombines TRBV5-6 with TRBJ1-2, with 12 bases aligning to TRBD1. The length of the CDR3 is 17 residues. The ends lost 5 bases at V and 4 bases at J; junction bases unmatched: 12. From germline, CDR1 is SGHDT and CDR2 YYEEEE. CDR3 nucleotides: TGTGCCAGCAGTCATGGGACAGGGGGCCTAGCCGGCTATGGCTACACCTTC. Protein: CASSHGTGGLAGYGYTF.

The rearrangement uses TRBV5-6 and TRBJ2-7; possibly TRBD1 for D (6 bases). CDR3 length equals 15 residues. The V end was cut by 0 bases, the J end by 2 bases, with 12 bases between. CDR1 is SGHDT, CDR2 YYEEEE, per germline. The CDR3 protein is CASSLGTVLTYEQYF. DNA of the CDR3: TGTGCCAGCAGCTTGGGGACAGTCTTAACCTACGAGCAGTACTTC. The whole variable domain, remainder taken from reference TRBV5-6 and TRBJ2-7, is DAGVTQSPTHLIKTRGQQVTLRCSPKSGHDTVSWYQQALGQGPQFIFQYYEEEERQRGNFPDRFSGHQFPNYSSELNVNALLLGDSALYLCASSLGTVLTYEQYFGPGTRLTVT.

CDR3 DNA sequence: TGTGCCTGGAGTGCGAGTCACAGGGCAACTAATGAAAAACTGTTTTTT. Translation gives CAWSASHRATNEKLFF. This chain links TRBV30 with TRBJ1-4; D is perhaps TRBD1 (6 bases). The CDR3 covers 16 residues. The germline V gene encodes CDR1 GTSNPN and CDR2 SVGIG (reference sequence). Trimming cost V 1 base and J 0 bases, with 12 bases left between them.

The chain employs TRBV28 and TRBJ2-1; 9 positions match TRBD2. Germline V gene sequence: CDR1 MDHEN, CDR2 SYDVKM. J gave up 8 bases and V 2 bases, and 7 bases lay outside the gene matches. There are 15 residues in the CDR3. The CDR3 region is CASSLRGGARDEQFF. In DNA form, the CDR3 reads TGTGCCAGCAGTTTACGCGGGGGGGCCCGCGATGAGCAGTTCTTC.

The genes are TRBV5-4 and TRBJ2-5; D might be TRBD2 (6 bases). Deletions cut 5 bases from V and 2 bases from J, with 10 bases between. The CDR3 sequence is 13 residues long. CDR1 SGHNT and CDR2 YYREEE come from the germline V gene (reference sequence). Written as DNA, the CDR3 is TGTGCCAGCAGTTGGGACTCGCAAGAGACCCAGTACTTC. It translates to CASSWDSQETQYF.

V is TRBV7-2 and J is TRBJ2-5; 10 nucleotides line up with TRBD2. The V and J ends lost 3 bases and 4 bases, in that order; junction bases with no gene match: 5. The CDR3 loop spans 15 amino acids. CDR1 and CDR2 from the germline V gene are SGHTA and FQGNSA. CDR3 nucleotide sequence: TGTGCCAGCAGCTTTACCGGGACTAGCGTAGAGACCCAGTACTTC. This encodes CASSFTGTSVETQYF.

This clonotype occurred a few times. J is TRBJ2-3 and V is TRBV12-3 or TRBV12-4; 8 bases agree with TRBD1. CDR3 size: 17 residues. With V trimmed by 3 bases and J by 4 bases, 12 bases remained unmatched. The CDR3 nucleotides are TGTGCCAGCAGTTTCCAGCTCGTACAGGGGGTAGCAGATACGCAGTATTTT. Translating it yields CASSFQLVQGVADTQYF.

This clonotype was picked up a small number of times. The chain joins TRBV5-4 to TRBJ2-1; TRBD1 aligns across 8 bases. CDR3 length: 16 amino acids. Germline CDR1 SGHNT, CDR2 YYREEE (reference sequence). V gave up 0 bases and J gave up 1 base; unmatched junction bases: 3. The CDR3 here is CASSLGDRPSYNEQFF. DNA of the CDR3: TGTGCCAGCAGCTTGGGGGACAGGCCATCCTACAATGAGCAGTTCTTC.

Ten or more counts support this clonotype. The V call is TRBV7-8, the J call TRBJ1-1, with 8 bases matching TRBD1. Germline V gene lookup returns CDR1 SGHVS and CDR2 FQNEAQ. After removal of 5 bases from V and 5 bases from J, the junction contained 7 bases not matched to a gene. The length of the CDR3 is 14 residues. The chain's CDR3 is CASSLTGAGTEAFF. As DNA, the CDR3 is TGTGCCAGCAGCCTGACAGGGGCGGGGACTGAAGCTTTCTTT.

This clonotype appeared a few times. The chain joins TRBV6-5 to TRBJ2-3; a possible D gene is TRBD1 (5 bases). The germline V gene has CDR1 MNHEY and CDR2 SVGAGI. The CDR3 is made up of 15 amino acids. Trimming left V 0 bases short and J 2 bases short, with 9 bases between. The DNA for the CDR3 is TGTGCCAGCAGTTACTCGTACAGGAACACAGATACGCAGTATTTT. The encoded protein is CASSYSYRNTDTQYF.

This clonotype was counted ten times or more. The rearrangement links TRBV7-2 to TRBJ1-2; 8 bases map to TRBD1. The germline V gene has CDR1 SGHTA and CDR2 FQGNSA. Trimming cost V 8 bases and J 7 bases; bases outside gene matches: 15. There are 15 residues in the CDR3. As DNA, the CDR3 is TGTGCCAGCGGGGGGTACAACAGGGGGGGACTTGGCTACACCTTC. Protein sequence: CASGGYNRGGLGYTF.

The chain combines TRBV5-1 with TRBJ1-2; the match to TRBD1 covers 10 bases. Losses at the gene ends were 4 bases for V and 4 bases for J; bases not matched to a gene: 4. CDR3 size: 14 residues. The V gene's germline CDR1 is SGHRS and CDR2 YFSETQ. DNA of the CDR3: TGCGCCAGCAGCGGGGGACAGGGGATCTATGGCTACACCTTC. This encodes CASSGGQGIYGYTF.

The rearrangement links TRBV19 to TRBJ2-1; 8 positions agree with TRBD2. The J segment lost 3 bases and the V segment lost 6 bases, leaving 7 bases of the junction unmatched. The CDR3 sequence is 15 residues long. Germline V CDR1 and CDR2: LNHDA, SQIVND (reference sequence). The CDR3: CASSQAGALYNEQFF. CDR3 DNA: TGTGCCAGTAGCCAAGCGGGGGCCCTCTACAATGAGCAGTTCTTC.

This clonotype has only a few counts. V is TRBV6-5 and J is TRBJ2-1; D is unclear. V shed 5 bases and J shed 6 bases, with 20 bases lying between them. This CDR3 contains 16 residues. Germline V gives CDR1 MNHEY, CDR2 SVGAGI. The CDR3 bases are TGTGCCAGCAGTCCCCGCCCGTCGGGTGTGATCAATGAGCAGTTCTTC. This translates into CASSPRPSGVINEQFF.

The table lists this clonotype with a few counts. This chain uses TRBV20-1 with TRBJ1-2, with unresolved D. The CDR3 covers 12 residues. Trimming removed 6 bases from V and 2 bases from J, with 10 bases in between. The germline V gene encodes CDR1 DFQATT and CDR2 SNEGSKA (reference sequence). The CDR3 region is CSAERVNYGYTF. The CDR3 bases are TGCAGTGCCGAGCGGGTGAACTATGGCTACACCTTC.

The CDR3 is CASSGTGSNVLTF. Written as DNA, the CDR3 is TGTGCCAGCAGTGGGACAGGGTCCAACGTCCTGACTTTC. The rearrangement links TRBV2 to TRBJ2-6; TRBD1 agrees at 8 bases. CDR1 and CDR2 from the germline V gene are SNHLY and FYNNEI. The CDR3 is made up of 13 amino acids. V trimming: 4 bases; J trimming: 8 bases; junction bases outside the gene matches: 1.

There are many counts of this clonotype. This chain joins TRBV7-8 and TRBJ2-7, with D perhaps given as TRBD1 or TRBD2 (5 bases each). CDR3 length equals 13 residues. The germline gives CDR1 SGHVS, CDR2 FQNEAQ. With 1 base removed from V and 7 bases from J, the gap between germline ends came to 11 bases. CDR3 in DNA: TGTGCCAGCAGCTTAGGAGGGGTGACAGAGCAGTACGTC. It codes for CASSLGGVTEQYV.

The J gene is TRBJ1-5, the V gene TRBV20-1; possibly TRBD1 for D (5 bases). Germline lookup yields CDR1 DFQATT and CDR2 SNEGSKA (reference sequence). The CDR3 contains 16 residues. V was clipped by 1 base and J by 0 bases, with 13 bases between them. As DNA, the CDR3 is TGCAGTGCTAGAGGGGACCCAGTCTATAGCAATCAGCCCCAGCATTTT. Translation gives CSARGDPVYSNQPQHF.

The rearrangement links TRBV7-2 to TRBJ2-1, with unresolved D. CDR1 is SGHTA and CDR2 is FQGNSA in the germline V gene. V was cut by 5 bases and J by 6 bases, with 17 bases left in between. The CDR3 loop spans 15 amino acids. Here the CDR3 reads CASSIPLGSANEQFF. The CDR3 DNA reads TGTGCCAGCAGCATACCGCTAGGATCCGCCAATGAGCAGTTCTTC.